Sequencing of this T cell receptor beta chain was carried out in a study of T cell repertoires in cytomegalovirus infection. MiXCR was run by TCRdb on the reads, yielding one entry per CDR3 protein. This repertoire shows 100,000 or so distinct CDR3 sequences, about 31% found once; its top ten account for 71%. The CDR3 contains 15 residues. V lost 4 bases to trimming and J lost 7 bases, with 20 bases between them. Overall study findings and caveats: The cumulative frequency of public TCR beta families distinguished individuals who carried CMV together with the relevant HLA.

As regards this clonotype: Antigen specificity is unknown.

This TCR came from a human donor in good health (CMV status not recorded). Some clones in this sample may be carry-over from other donors' samples. Sequenced here: CD8+ T cells from cultured PBMCs, sampled from culture after CMV antigen stimulation. This rearrangement joins TRBV23-1 to TRBJ2-7; D tentatively reads TRBD1 or TRBD2 (5 bases each). TRBV23-1 is classed as an ORF, of uncertain function. The CDR3 here is CASSRGPGPSGEQYF. CDR3 in DNA: TGCGCCAGCAGTCGGGGCCCTGGCCCCTCGGGAGAGCAGTACTTC.